This TCR beta chain was identified during a study of blood T cell repertoires in COVID-19. Study at large: Material from acute and convalescent COVID-19 was sourced from the United States, Italy and Spain. The cDNA or gDNA used as material had been derived from T cells, B-cell-depleted T cells, or PBMCs.

V lost 8 bases to trimming and J lost 0 bases; unmatched junction nucleotides: 2. The germline gives CDR1 LGHDT, CDR2 YNNKEL (reference sequence). The CDR3 runs 13 residues. TCRdb's copy holds only in-frame clones and misses some; the assay was immunoSEQ multiplex PCR. The repertoire has tens of thousands of clones, 80% to 90% of them found once; the top ten carry 15%. V and J are TRBV3-1 (or the pseudogene TRBV3-2) and TRBJ1-1; 8 bases align to TRBD1. Input material: peripheral blood. This clonotype was sampled from a woman aged 80 or over with acute or convalescent COVID-19. In DNA form, the CDR3 reads TGTGCCAGCGGACAGGGCATGAACACTGAAGCTTTCTTT. This translates into CASGQGMNTEAFF.